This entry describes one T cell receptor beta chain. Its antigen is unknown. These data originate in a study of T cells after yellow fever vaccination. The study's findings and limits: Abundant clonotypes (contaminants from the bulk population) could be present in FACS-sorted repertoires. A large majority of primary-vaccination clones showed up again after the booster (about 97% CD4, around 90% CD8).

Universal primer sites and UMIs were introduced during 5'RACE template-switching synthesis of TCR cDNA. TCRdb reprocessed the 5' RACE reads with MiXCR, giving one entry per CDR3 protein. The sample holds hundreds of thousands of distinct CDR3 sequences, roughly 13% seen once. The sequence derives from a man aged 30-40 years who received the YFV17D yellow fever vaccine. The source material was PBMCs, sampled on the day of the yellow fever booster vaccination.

The CDR3 protein is CSAGGLADNEQFF. For the CDR3, the DNA is TGCAGTGCTGGTGGACTAGCGGACAATGAGCAGTTCTTC. The J gene is TRBJ2-1, the V gene TRBV20-1; 10 bases match TRBD2. The CDR3 runs 13 residues. Germline assignment: CDR1 DFQATT and CDR2 SNEGSKA (reference sequence). V trimming: 5 bases; J trimming: 5 bases; junction bases outside the gene matches: 3.